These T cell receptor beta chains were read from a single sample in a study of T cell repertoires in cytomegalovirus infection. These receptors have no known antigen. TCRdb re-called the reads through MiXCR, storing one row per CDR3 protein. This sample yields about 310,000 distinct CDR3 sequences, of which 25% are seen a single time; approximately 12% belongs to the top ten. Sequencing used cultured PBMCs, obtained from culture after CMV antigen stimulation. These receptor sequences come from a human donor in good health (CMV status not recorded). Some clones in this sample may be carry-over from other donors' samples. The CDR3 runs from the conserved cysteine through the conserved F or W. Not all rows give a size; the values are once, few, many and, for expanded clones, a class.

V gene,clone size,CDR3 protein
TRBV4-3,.,CASSQVSGSGYEQFF
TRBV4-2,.,CASSQVGLADTDTQYF
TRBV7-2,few,CASSSDSGRNFNEQFF
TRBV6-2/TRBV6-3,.,CASSLGVGRAFF
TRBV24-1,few,CATSDRRDSESYGYTF
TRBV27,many,CASSSRGGPYEQYF
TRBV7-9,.,CASRPERPEQFF
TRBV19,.,CASSIGRGINYGYTF
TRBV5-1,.,CASRNQETQYF
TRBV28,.,CASSFAIYGYTF
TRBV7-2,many,CASSLEGASTDTQYF
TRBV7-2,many,CASSIGGRTSGTGYEQYF
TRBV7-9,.,CASRTPTKGPFYNEQFF
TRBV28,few,CASSSTVTDTQYF
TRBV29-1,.,CSVMIRAGPLSYEQYF
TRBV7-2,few,CASSPTISNEQFF
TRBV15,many,CATSRDGSTSSYNEQFF
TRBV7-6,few,CASSPYGTLRDGNIQYF
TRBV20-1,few,CSARLRMQGNEQFF
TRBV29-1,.,CSGDTNYNEQFF
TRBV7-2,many,CASSLSLGEQFF
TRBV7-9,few,CASSFGTASTDTQYF
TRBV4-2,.,CASSQASGPINEQFF
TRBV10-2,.,CARSTGTSTGELFF
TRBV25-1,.,CASSERRGSGGYGYTF
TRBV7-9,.,CASSQDGGQENIQYF
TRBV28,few,CASSFRTANTEAFF
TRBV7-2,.,CASSPGPGGTGELFF
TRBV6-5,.,CASSLQGGGAEAFF
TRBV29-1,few,CSVVLASGSDEQFF
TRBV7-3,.,CASSLTASGAPYNEQFF
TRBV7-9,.,CASSNIPGQPQHF
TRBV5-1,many,CASSPTGTAQETQYF
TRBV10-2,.,CASSEYRGYGDTQYF
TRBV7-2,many,CASSSGDRGGTNEKLFF
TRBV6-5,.,CASSYSGTGDQPQHF
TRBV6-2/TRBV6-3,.,CASSYWGPNTGELFF
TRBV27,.,CASSTLQGAAYNSPLHF
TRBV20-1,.,CSARGPVETQYF
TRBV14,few,CASSQVFGLAGVYNEQFF
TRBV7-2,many,CASSLARTGSGADTQYF
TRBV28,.,CASSLESPGGTQYF
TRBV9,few,CASSPRDGPSGNTIYF
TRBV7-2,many,CASSLEISGANVLTF
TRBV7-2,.,CASSLWTENGYTF
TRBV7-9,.,CASSFAGGTNTEAFF
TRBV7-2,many,CASSIIAGGGELFF
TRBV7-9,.,CASSSPGDGVRSGNTIYF
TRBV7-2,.,CASSLRDRLAGAEYEQFF
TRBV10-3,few,CAISGVVNEQFF
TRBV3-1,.,CASSPNGAEKLFF
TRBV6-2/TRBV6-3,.,CASSYPQYKGTGELFF
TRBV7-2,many,CASIKRGEFTEAFF
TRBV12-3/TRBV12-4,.,CASSPKLAYHTGELFF
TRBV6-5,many,CASSYSRGNTIYF
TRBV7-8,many,CASSLAPWRSSYNEQFF
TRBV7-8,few,CASSATPLGSNQPQHF
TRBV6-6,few,CASSDYRDTLGAQYF
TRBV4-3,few,CASSQDAWGAGTGELFF